This T cell receptor (beta chain) derives from a study of T cell responses to AZD1222 COVID-19 vaccine (dated by TCRdb to about 2021). Regarding the study in general: Because spike-specific TCR depth and breadth did not differ between the two schedules, AZD1222 recipients who got a second dose at roughly 4 weeks were pooled with those who got a second dose at roughly 12 weeks. A total of approximately 240 trial participants underwent TCR sequencing, of whom about 210 received two doses of AZD1222 and about 25 received two doses of the MenACWY control vaccine. Trial participants were enrolled by age into subgroups of 18-55, 56-69 and 70-plus years, and 148, 28 and 57 TCR-sequenced participants, respectively, were included in these subgroups.

The CDR3 regions of human TCRbeta chains were analyzed by immunosequencing. As for the authors' bioinformatics: Repertoire TCRs were matched against a reference library of SARS-CoV-2-specific TCRs generated with the MIRA antigen-specificity platform. Breadth was defined as the fraction of unique TCRs that were SARS-CoV-2-associated, and depth was defined as the fraction of total T cells that were SARS-CoV-2-associated. Each spike-specific TCR was assigned to its reactive spike region and to a CD4 or CD8 class using the MIRA data. Log10-transformed breadth and depth values were compared by one-way ANOVA with Sidak's multiple comparisons tests. TCRdb stores this immuneACCESS table with in-frame sequences only. Part of the clones is absent; in the studies checked, under half of the shortfall reflects unresolved V genes, and no reason is known for the rest. That table is the source of V, J and clone size, and D and trimming were worked out from the DNA. The sample profile shows some 130,000 clones; more than 85% of them were found once. The ten top clones hold about 5% of the sample.

About this clone itself: Its antigen is currently not known. There are no base qualities to consult, and no much larger clone falls within one base.

The time point label for this specimen denotes: baseline before first vaccination. Samples from vaccinated people were obtained from the UK trials COV001 and COV002, which included a single-blind randomized controlled phase 2/3 trial of AZD1222 (ChAdOx1 nCoV-19) in healthy adults. Trial participant PBMC samples were collected at day 0 and day 28 after the second dose for TCRbeta chain sequencing. What the authors observed across the whole study: Conclusions about previously exposed vaccinees are limited because only a handful of AZD1222 recipients were SARS-CoV-2 seropositive at baseline. Nearly half of unique spike-specific TCRs reportedly recognized epitopes outside regions mutated in the B.1.351 and B.1.1.7 variants. A significant rise in spike-specific TCR breadth and depth was observed after two AZD1222 doses relative to day 0 and relative to MenACWY recipients. The vaccine-associated CD4 TCRs covered the entire spike protein, and the dominant responses fell in regions 160-218 and 743-854. No day 14 peak-response samples were available, so repertoires were characterized only after the peak T cell response. Participants were mostly white British and included more females than males, and it was suggested by the authors that clonal diversity may have been underestimated. The 56-69-year group was small, and its depth increase did not reach significance, likely because of low power.

Via the germline V gene (reference sequence), CDR1 is LNHDA and CDR2 SQIVND. Measured from the cysteine to the phenylalanine, the CDR3 is 13 residues long. Only the CDR3 region is kept as DNA, spanning 39 bases read in frame from base 1. Here V drops 7 bases and J drops 5 bases, and the junction holds 5 bases not matched to any gene. The clonotype originates from an adult in good health. The sample was peripheral blood, taken on day 0 of AZD1222 vaccination. In this chain, TRBV19 is recombined with TRBJ2-1; the central 7 bases match TRBD2. In nucleotides, the sequence is TGTGCCAGTAAATCTAGCGGCGACAATGAGCAGTTCTTC. Its coded protein is CASKSSGDNEQFF.